This T cell receptor (beta chain) appears in the sequencing data of a study of blood T cell repertoires in COVID-19. Study-wide context: Specimens from acute and convalescent COVID-19 originated in the United States, Italy and Spain. T cells, B-cell-depleted T cells, or PBMCs provided the cDNA or gDNA that served as material.

Authors' data handling: Estimates of nucleated cell counts were drawn from the amplification of reference gene primers. The repertoire was sequenced with immunoSEQ multiplex PCR; TCRdb's copy has only in-frame clones and lacks some. V and J calls and clone size are as listed in that table; D and trimming were resolved from the DNA. The table records some 180,000 clones, approximately 82% of them present only once. The TCR sequence derives from a human donor in a cohort sampled during active COVID-19. Sequencing input: peripheral blood.

The CDR3, as DNA: TGTGCCAGCAGCGTCAGGGACAGGGTTTACTCTGGGGCCAACGTCCTGACTTTC. Its translation: CASSVRDRVYSGANVLTF. V is TRBV9 and J is TRBJ2-6, with 9 bases matching TRBD1. The CDR3 contains 18 residues. V gave up 2 bases and J gave up 0 bases; unmatched junction bases: 6. Looked up from germline, CDR1 is SGDLS and CDR2 is YYNGEE. The entire variable domain, with the rest obtained from reference TRBV9 and TRBJ2-6, is as follows: DSGVTQTPKHLITATGQRVTLRCSPRSGDLSVYWYQQSLDQGLQFLIQYYNGEERAKGNILERFSAQQFPDLHSELNLSSLELGDSALYFCASSVRDRVYSGANVLTFGAGSRLTVL.